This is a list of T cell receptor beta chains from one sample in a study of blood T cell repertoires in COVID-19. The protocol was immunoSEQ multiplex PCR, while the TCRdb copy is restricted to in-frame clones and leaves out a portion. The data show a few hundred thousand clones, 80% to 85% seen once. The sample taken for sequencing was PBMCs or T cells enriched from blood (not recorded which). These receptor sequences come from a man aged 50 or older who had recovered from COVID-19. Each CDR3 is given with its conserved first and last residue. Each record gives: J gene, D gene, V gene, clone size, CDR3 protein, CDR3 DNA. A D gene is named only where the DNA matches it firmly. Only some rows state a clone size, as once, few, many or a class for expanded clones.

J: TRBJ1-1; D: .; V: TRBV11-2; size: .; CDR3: CASILGQGRGWTEAFF; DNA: TGTGCCAGCATCTTGGGGCAGGGGCGAGGTTGGACTGAAGCTTTCTTT
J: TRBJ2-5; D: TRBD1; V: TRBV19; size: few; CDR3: CASSIQTGKTGETQYF; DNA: TGTGCCAGTAGTATTCAGACAGGGAAGACCGGGGAGACCCAGTACTTC
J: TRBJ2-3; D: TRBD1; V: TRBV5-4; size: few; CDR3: CASSQTGGLDTQYF; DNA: TGTGCCAGCAGCCAGACAGGGGGCTTAGATACGCAGTATTTT
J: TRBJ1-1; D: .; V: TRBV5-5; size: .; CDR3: CASSSPGHLYAGYTEAFF; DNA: TGTGCCAGCAGCTCACCGGGACACCTATACGCAGGGTACACTGAAGCTTTCTTT
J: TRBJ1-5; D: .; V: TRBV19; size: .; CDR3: CASRPAGNGQPQHF; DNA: TGTGCCAGTAGGCCCGCAGGGAACGGGCAGCCCCAGCATTTT
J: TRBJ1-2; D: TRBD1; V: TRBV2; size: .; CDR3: CASSRDRGQHGYTF; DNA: TGTGCCAGCAGCCGCGACAGGGGTCAGCATGGCTACACCTTC
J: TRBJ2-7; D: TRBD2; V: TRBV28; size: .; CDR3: CASSTHSGRAREQYF; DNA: TGTGCCAGCAGTACCCATAGCGGGAGGGCCCGCGAGCAGTACTTC
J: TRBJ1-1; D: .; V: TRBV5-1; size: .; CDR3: CASKDTTEAFF; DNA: TGCGCCAGCAAGGACACCACTGAAGCTTTCTTT
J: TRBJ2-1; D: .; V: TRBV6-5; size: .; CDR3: CASSYERTNEQFF; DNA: TGTGCCAGCAGTTACGAGCGGACCAATGAGCAGTTCTTC
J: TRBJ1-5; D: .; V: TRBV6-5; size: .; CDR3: CASQQGLNQPQHF; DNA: TGTGCCAGCCAACAGGGTTTAAATCAGCCCCAGCATTTT
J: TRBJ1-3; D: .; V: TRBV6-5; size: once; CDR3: CASSYRAASGNTIYF; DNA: TGTGCCAGCAGTTACAGAGCCGCCTCTGGAAACACCATATATTTT
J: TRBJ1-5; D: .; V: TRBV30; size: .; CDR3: CAWSAVAGGIQHF; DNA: TGTGCCTGGAGCGCTGTGGCCGGGGGTATCCAGCATTTT
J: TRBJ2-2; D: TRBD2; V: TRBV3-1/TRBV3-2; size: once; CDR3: CASGSWAGEHTGELFF; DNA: TGTGCCAGCGGGTCTTGGGCGGGGGAGCACACCGGGGAGCTGTTTTTT
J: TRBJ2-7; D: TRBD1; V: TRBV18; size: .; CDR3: CASSPYRGNEQYF; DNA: TGTGCCAGCTCACCATACAGGGGAAACGAGCAGTACTTC
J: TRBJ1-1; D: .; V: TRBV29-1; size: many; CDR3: CSVDTGGWGTEAFF; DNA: TGCAGCGTTGATACGGGGGGCTGGGGCACTGAAGCTTTCTTT
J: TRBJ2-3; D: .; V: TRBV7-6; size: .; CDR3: CASSLEDMSTDTQYF; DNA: TGTGCCAGCAGCTTGGAGGATATGAGCACAGATACGCAGTATTTT
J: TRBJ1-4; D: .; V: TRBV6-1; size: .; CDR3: CASSEAQAHEKLFF; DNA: TGTGCCAGCAGTGAAGCGCAGGCCCATGAAAAACTGTTTTTT
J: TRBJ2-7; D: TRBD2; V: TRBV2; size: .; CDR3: CASSDGGPGGPYEQYF; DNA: TGTGCCAGCAGTGATGGGGGTCCGGGAGGGCCCTACGAGCAGTACTTC
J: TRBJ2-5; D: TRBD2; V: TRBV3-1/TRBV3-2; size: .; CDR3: CASSSGRGGETQYF; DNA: TGTGCCAGCAGCTCGGGGCGGGGGGGAGAGACCCAGTACTTC
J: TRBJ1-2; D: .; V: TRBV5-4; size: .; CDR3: CASSSGGTHLNYGYTF; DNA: TGTGCCAGCAGCTCCGGGGGAACACACCTAAACTATGGCTACACCTTC
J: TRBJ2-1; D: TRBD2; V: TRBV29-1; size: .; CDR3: CSLIRARPSRTSGIYNEQFF; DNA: TGCAGCCTCATCCGGGCGAGGCCTTCCCGGACTAGCGGGATCTACAATGAGCAGTTCTTC
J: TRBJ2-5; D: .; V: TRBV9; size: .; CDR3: CASSTRQGGETQYF; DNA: TGTGCCAGCAGCACGAGACAGGGAGGAGAGACCCAGTACTTC
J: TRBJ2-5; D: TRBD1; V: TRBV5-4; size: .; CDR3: CASSPQQTGLETQYF; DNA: TGTGCCAGCAGTCCTCAACAGACAGGGTTAGAGACCCAGTACTTC
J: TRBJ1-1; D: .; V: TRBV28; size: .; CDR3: CASSFEGRYTEAFF; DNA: TGTGCCAGCAGTTTCGAGGGGAGGTACACTGAAGCTTTCTTT
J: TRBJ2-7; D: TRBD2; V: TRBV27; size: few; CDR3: CASSPGLAGGYEQYF; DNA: TGTGCCAGCAGCCCGGGACTAGCGGGAGGCTACGAGCAGTACTTC
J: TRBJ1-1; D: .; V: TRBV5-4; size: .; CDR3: CASSWLRGMNTEAFF; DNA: TGTGCCAGCAGCTGGCTCCGGGGGATGAACACTGAAGCTTTCTTT